Reported below is one T cell receptor (beta chain). This entry is derived from a study of control samples from healthy donors and cancer patients. Between the trimmed V and J ends, which lost 5 bases and 4 bases, there was a span of 15 bases. Germline lookup yields CDR1 WSHSY and CDR2 SAAADI. The CDR3 totals 15 residues. The method was immunoSEQ multiplex PCR; TCRdb's version includes in-frame clones alone and lacks a portion of them. The sample contains over 150,000 clones, roughly nine tenths of which appear only once. The rearrangement uses TRBV10-2 and TRBJ2-1, with D perhaps TRBD1 or TRBD2 (6 bases each). The receptor's source is a man aged 25 to 40 in good health. Sequenced sample: blood. The CDR3 bases are TGCGCCAGCAGTAGTGTAGGGGGGCCTTACAATGAGCAGTTCTTC. Protein sequence: CASSSVGGPYNEQFF.